This TCR beta chain was captured by sequencing in a study of T cells in localized non-small cell lung cancer. TCRdb keeps only in-frame clones here, not all; method: immunoSEQ multiplex PCR. The table has 50,000 or so clones, around 80% seen once. With 7 bases removed from V and 5 bases from J, the gap between germline ends came to 9 bases. The CDR3 consists of 11 residues. Germline V gene lookup returns CDR1 LNHDA and CDR2 SQIVND (reference sequence). The sequencing used PBMCs, collected before any cancer treatment. This receptor was obtained from a woman between 35 and 75 years old with stage II lung adenocarcinoma. This chain connects TRBV19 to TRBJ2-7; D call uncertain. CDR3 in amino acids: CASMGLNEQYF. CDR3 DNA sequence: TGTGCCAGTATGGGCCTTAACGAGCAGTACTTC.